This T cell receptor beta chain was sequenced during a study of blood T cell repertoires in COVID-19. Background on the study: COVID-19 samples from acute and convalescent phases originated in the United States, Italy and Spain. Sources were T cells, B-cell-depleted T cells, or PBMCs; the material itself was cDNA or gDNA.

Germline CDR1 and CDR2: MNHNS and SASEGT. The germline V and J ends were trimmed by 3 bases and 6 bases, with 12 bases remaining between them. The CDR3 totals 15 residues. As handled by the study authors: Reference gene primer amplification yielded estimated nucleated cell counts. Here immunoSEQ multiplex PCR was the method, and the copy in TCRdb shows in-frame clones only, minus some. V and J calls and clone size follow that table, whereas D and trimming were derived from the DNA. The sample lists approximately 28,000 clones; about two thirds were seen once. V usage is TRBV6-1 and J usage is TRBJ1-6; TRBD1 is a possible D gene (5 bases). Sample: peripheral blood. The TCR originated in a boy aged 2 to 10 with active or convalescent COVID-19. In DNA form, the CDR3 reads TGTGCCAGCAGTGAGGCGGGACTATCTAATTCACCCCTCCACTTT. It yields the protein CASSEAGLSNSPLHF.